This T cell receptor beta chain is from a study of shared clonotypes between healthy human individuals. The germline V gene encodes CDR1 LNHDA and CDR2 SQIVND (reference sequence). This CDR3 is 15 amino acids long. Trimming at V came to 6 bases and at J to 5 bases, leaving 8 bases not matched to a gene. Terminally differentiated effector memory CD45RA+ cells were left out of the naive CD8 fraction, which was CD45RO-negative and positively selected for CCR7. Sequencing used immunoSEQ multiplex PCR; TCRdb keeps in-frame clones, though not all of them. The sample yields about 2.2 million clones, more than 85% seen once.

The sequence was collected from a young man in good health. Some clones in this sample may be carry-over from other donors' samples. The rearrangement joins TRBV19 to TRBJ1-1; 11 bases agree with TRBD1. Sequenced input: naive CD8+ T cells from PBMCs. DNA of the CDR3: TGTGCCAGTAGCCCTCGGACAGGGGGCATGACTGAAGCTTTCTTT. Translating gives CASSPRTGGMTEAFF.